The rows below give T cell receptor beta chains drawn from one sample of a study of siplizumab effects on memory and regulatory T cells. The method was immunoSEQ multiplex PCR; TCRdb's version includes in-frame clones alone and lacks a portion of them. The sample has tens of thousands of clones, roughly 90% seen once; the top ten hold around 0.25%. Material: naive CD4+ T cells sorted from blood. All receptors come from a human donor in good health. Both conserved end residues are part of each CDR3. A D gene is named only where the DNA matches it firmly. Size is stated for part of the rows, as once, few or many counts, or as a class when the clone is expanded.

clone size	D gene	V gene	J gene	CDR3 DNA	CDR3 protein
NA	TRBD1	TRBV7-3	TRBJ2-7	TGTGCCAGCAGCTTAACGACAGGGCCGACGTACGAGCAGTACTTC	CASSLTTGPTYEQYF
NA	NA	TRBV2	TRBJ1-5	TGTGCCAGCAGTGAGGGGATTCTAGGGCCCCAGCATTTT	CASSEGILGPQHF
NA	TRBD2	TRBV5-4	TRBJ2-2	TGTGCCAGCAGAAGACTAGCGGGACCCGGGGAGCTGTTTTTT	CASRRLAGPGELFF
NA	NA	TRBV5-1	TRBJ2-7	TGCGCCAGCAGCTTTGTTGGGGGAACTAACGAGCAGTACTTC	CASSFVGGTNEQYF
few	NA	TRBV5-1	TRBJ1-2	TGCGCCAGCAGCTTGGCCGGGGTCTCCACCTTC	CASSLAGVSTF
NA	NA	TRBV27	TRBJ1-1	TGTGCCAGCAGTAGGGGCCTTGAAGCTTTCTTT	CASSRGLEAFF
NA	NA	TRBV9	TRBJ2-7	TGTGCCAGCAGCCCGAGGACAGCAGGACCGCCCGAGCAGTACTTC	CASSPRTAGPPEQYF
NA	NA	TRBV29-1	TRBJ1-5	TGCAGCGTTGCTTTTGGCAGCCCGGATCAGCCCCAGCATTTT	CSVAFGSPDQPQHF
NA	TRBD1	TRBV18	TRBJ2-1	TGTGCCAGCTCAGTAGGGGGCTACCTCTCGGAGCAGTTCTTC	CASSVGGYLSEQFF
NA	TRBD1	TRBV5-1	TRBJ2-7	TGCGCCAGCAGCTTGACAGGGGACCCACACTACGAGCAGTACTTC	CASSLTGDPHYEQYF
NA	NA	TRBV19	TRBJ1-3	TGTGCCAGCAAGCGGGACACGAACTCTGGAAACACCATATATTTT	CASKRDTNSGNTIYF
NA	NA	TRBV11-2	TRBJ2-4	TGTGCCAGCAGCTTAGATCTTGGGCTAGCCAAAAACATTCAGTACTTC	CASSLDLGLAKNIQYF
NA	NA	TRBV5-6	TRBJ1-5	TGTGCCAGCACCACTAAGGGGGGAGTTCAGCCCCAGCATTTT	CASTTKGGVQPQHF
NA	NA	TRBV18	TRBJ2-7	TGTGCCAGCTCTCCGATTGAGGGGGGCCACGAGCAGTACTTC	CASSPIEGGHEQYF
NA	TRBD1	TRBV4-1	TRBJ1-1	TGCGCCAGCAGCCAAGTCGGGACAGGGAGAGGGACCACTGAAGCTTTCTTT	CASSQVGTGRGTTEAFF
NA	NA	TRBV23-1	TRBJ1-5	TGCGCCAGCAGTCAGAACAGGGCGGGTGGCAATCAGCCCCAGCATTTT	CASSQNRAGGNQPQHF
NA	NA	TRBV12-2	TRBJ2-7	TGTGCAAGTCGCTTAGAAATTAGAAGTAGCGGGAGGTCCTACGAGCAGTACTTC	CASRLEIRSSGRSYEQYF
NA	NA	TRBV7-9	TRBJ1-5	TGTGCCAGCAGCTTAGGCGTCGGTCAGCCCCAGCATTTT	CASSLGVGQPQHF
NA	NA	TRBV2	TRBJ1-2	TGTGCCAGCCGGGGGGAGGGGAAGAATGGCTACACCTTC	CASRGEGKNGYTF
NA	NA	TRBV2	TRBJ2-7	TGTGCCAGCAGTGAAATGGAAGGGGGTATCAAGGAGCAGTACTTC	CASSEMEGGIKEQYF
NA	TRBD1	TRBV5-1	TRBJ2-7	TGCGCCAGCAAGACAGGGGGATCCTCCTACGAGCAGTACTTC	CASKTGGSSYEQYF
NA	TRBD1	TRBV5-6	TRBJ2-7	TGTGCCAGCAGCCGGGACAGGGGAAGATACGAGCAGTACTTC	CASSRDRGRYEQYF
few	NA	TRBV6-5	TRBJ2-2	TGTGCCATTCGGGACGCGAACACCGGGGAGCTGTTTTTT	CAIRDANTGELFF
NA	TRBD2	TRBV6-5	TRBJ2-7	TGTGCCAGCAGTTACTCGACGGGGGGCTACGAGCAGTACTTC	CASSYSTGGYEQYF
NA	NA	TRBV6-5	TRBJ2-7	TGTGCCAGCAGTGACCTAAGCTCCTACGAGCAGTACTTC	CASSDLSSYEQYF
few	NA	TRBV5-6	TRBJ1-5	TGTGCCAGCAGCCTAGGCTTGAACCAGCCCCAGCATTTT	CASSLGLNQPQHF